This paragraph reports one T cell receptor beta chain. Its antigen is as yet unknown. Germline CDR1 reads SGHTA; CDR2 reads FQGNSA. The CDR3 spans 16 residues. The authors prepared UMI-labeled TRB cDNA libraries by 5' RACE. TCRdb re-called the 5' RACE reads; one entry per CDR3 protein, DNA not given. This table holds some 140,000 distinct CDR3 sequences. The sample is drawn from a study of CXCR3-negative and CXCR3-positive naive CD8 T cells. Study results and limitations: High diversity, comparable across both naive subsets, contrasted with much lower diversity in memory CD8+ cells. In naive cells, CXCR3-negative and CXCR3-positive subsets had similar TRBV-TRBJ usage; memory cells differed. CXCR3-positive naive cells had TRB CDR3s that were more hydrophobic than CXCR3-negative naive cells had.

What was sequenced was naive CXCR3+ CD8+ T cells from blood. As for subset: CD45RO-CCR7+CD27+CD95- naive CD8+ T cells expressing CXCR3 (TNR3+). The chain joins TRBV7-2 to TRBJ2-1; TCRdb gives TRBD2 as the D gene, but with no DNA this cannot be confirmed. The receptor's source is a human donor in good health. Some clones in this sample may be carry-over from other donors' samples. The CDR3 reads CASSLEARGAGNEQFF.